The clone carrying this T cell receptor beta chain was recorded once. Its antigen is currently unknown. This sample is part of a study of T-cell reconstitution after alpha-beta-depleted transplantation in children. Findings and limits, study-wide: The study reportedly traced alpha-beta T cells about two months after transplant to several hundred expanded graft clones. It was newly produced T cells that mostly accounted for T-cell counts and diversity one year after transplant.

Unique molecular identifiers tagged the TCRbeta library. TCRdb re-analysed the PCR reads in MiXCR, keeping a single row per CDR3 protein. The profile shows just over 950,000 distinct CDR3 sequences, around 30% of them singletons. The CDR3 consists of 12 residues. CDR1 and CDR2 from the germline V gene are DFQATT and SNEGSKA (reference sequence). Trimming removed 6 bases from V and 4 bases from J, with 11 bases in between. The V call is TRBV20-1, the J call TRBJ2-3; D may be TRBD1 (5 bases). The clonotype comes from a boy under three years old who had a stem cell transplant for SCID, so the T cells may come from the graft donor. Sequencing was performed on PBMCs, mostly from graft donor cells, taken 360 days after TCRalphabeta/CD19-depleted stem cell transplant. Here the CDR3 DNA reads TGCAGTGCCCCCAGGGTCGCAGATACGCAGTATTTT. Translated, it gives CSAPRVADTQYF.